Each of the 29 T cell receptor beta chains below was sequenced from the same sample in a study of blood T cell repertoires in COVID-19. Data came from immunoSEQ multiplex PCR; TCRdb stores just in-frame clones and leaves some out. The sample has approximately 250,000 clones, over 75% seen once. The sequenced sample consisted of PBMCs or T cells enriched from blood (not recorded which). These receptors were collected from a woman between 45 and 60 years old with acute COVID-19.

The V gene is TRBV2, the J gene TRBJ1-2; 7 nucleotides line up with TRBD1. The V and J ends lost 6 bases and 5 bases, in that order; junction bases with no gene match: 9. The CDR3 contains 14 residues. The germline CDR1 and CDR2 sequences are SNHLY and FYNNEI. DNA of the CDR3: TGTGCCAGCAGGGAAACAGGGGTGGGGTATGGCTACACCTTC. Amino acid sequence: CASRETGVGYGYTF.

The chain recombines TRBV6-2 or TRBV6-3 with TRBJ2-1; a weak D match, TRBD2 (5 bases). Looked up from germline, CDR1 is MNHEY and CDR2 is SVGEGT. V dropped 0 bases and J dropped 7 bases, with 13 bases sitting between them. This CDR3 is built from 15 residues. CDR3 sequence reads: CASSYSWLASNEQFF. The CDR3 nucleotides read TGTGCCAGCAGTTACTCGTGGCTAGCAAGTAATGAGCAGTTCTTC.

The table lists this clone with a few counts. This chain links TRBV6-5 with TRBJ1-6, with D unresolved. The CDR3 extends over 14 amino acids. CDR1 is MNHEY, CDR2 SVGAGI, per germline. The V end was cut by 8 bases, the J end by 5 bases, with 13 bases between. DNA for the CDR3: TGTGCCAGCTTTGAGAGGAGCCATAATTCACCCCTCCACTTT. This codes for CASFERSHNSPLHF.

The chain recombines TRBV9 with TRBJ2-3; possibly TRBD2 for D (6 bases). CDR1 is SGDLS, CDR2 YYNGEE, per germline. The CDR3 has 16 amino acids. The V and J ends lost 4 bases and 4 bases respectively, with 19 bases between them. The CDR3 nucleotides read TGTGCCAGCAGCCCCCCCCTCAGGGAGGCCGCAGATACGCAGTATTTT. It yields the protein CASSPPLREAADTQYF.

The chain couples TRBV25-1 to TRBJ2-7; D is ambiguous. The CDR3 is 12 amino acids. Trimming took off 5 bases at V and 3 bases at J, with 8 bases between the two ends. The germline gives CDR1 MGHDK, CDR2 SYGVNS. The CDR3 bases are TGTGCCAGCAGTTCCCCCCACTACGAGCAGTACTTC. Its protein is CASSSPHYEQYF.

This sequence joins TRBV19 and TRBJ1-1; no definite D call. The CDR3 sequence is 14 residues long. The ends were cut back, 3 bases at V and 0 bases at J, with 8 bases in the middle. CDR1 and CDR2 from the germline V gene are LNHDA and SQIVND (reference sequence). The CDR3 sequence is CASSMGSMNTEAFF. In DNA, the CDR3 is TGTGCCAGTAGTATGGGCAGCATGAACACTGAAGCTTTCTTT. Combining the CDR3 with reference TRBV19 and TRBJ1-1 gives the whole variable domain DGGITQSPKYLFRKEGQNVTLSCEQNLNHDAMYWYRQDPGQGLRLIYYSQIVNDFQKGDIAEGYSVSREKKESFPLTVTSAQKNPTAFYLCASSMGSMNTEAFFGQGTRLTVV.

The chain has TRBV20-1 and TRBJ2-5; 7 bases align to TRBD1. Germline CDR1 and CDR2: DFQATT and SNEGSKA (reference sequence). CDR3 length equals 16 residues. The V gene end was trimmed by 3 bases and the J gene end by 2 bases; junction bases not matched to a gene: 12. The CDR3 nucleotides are TGCAGTGCTAGTGGGTCCCGGGACAGCCGACAAGAGACCCAGTACTTC. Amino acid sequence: CSASGSRDSRQETQYF.

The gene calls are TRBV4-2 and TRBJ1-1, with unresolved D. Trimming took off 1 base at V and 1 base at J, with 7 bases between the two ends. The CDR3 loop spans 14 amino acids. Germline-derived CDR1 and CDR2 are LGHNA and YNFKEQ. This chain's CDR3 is CASSQVRSNTEAFF. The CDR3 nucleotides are TGTGCCAGCAGCCAAGTCAGATCGAACACTGAAGCTTTCTTT.

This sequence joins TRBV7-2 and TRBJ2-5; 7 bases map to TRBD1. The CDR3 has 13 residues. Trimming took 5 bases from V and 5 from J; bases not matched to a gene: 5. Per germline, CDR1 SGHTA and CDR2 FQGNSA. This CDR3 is CASSPTGLETQYF. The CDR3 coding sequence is TGTGCCAGCAGCCCGACAGGGTTGGAGACCCAGTACTTC.

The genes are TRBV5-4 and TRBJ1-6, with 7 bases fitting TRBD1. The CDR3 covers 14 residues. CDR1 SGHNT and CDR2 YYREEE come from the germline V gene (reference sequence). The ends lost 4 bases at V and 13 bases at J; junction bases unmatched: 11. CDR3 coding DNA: TGTGCCAGCAGCAAACAGGGGCTCCGGGAGCCCCTCCACTTT. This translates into CASSKQGLREPLHF.

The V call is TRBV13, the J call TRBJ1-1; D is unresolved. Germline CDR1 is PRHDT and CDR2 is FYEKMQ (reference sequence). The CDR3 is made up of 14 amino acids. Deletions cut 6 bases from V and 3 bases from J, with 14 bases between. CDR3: CASSFTGVYTEAFF. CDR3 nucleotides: TGTGCCAGCAGTTTTACCGGGGTGTACACTGAAGCTTTCTTT.

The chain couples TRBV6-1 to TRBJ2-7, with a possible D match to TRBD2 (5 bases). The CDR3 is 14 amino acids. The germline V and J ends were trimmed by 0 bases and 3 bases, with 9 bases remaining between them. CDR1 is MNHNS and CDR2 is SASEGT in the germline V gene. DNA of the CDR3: TGTGCCAGCAGTGAAGCGATCGGGGTCTACGAGCAGTACTTC. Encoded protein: CASSEAIGVYEQYF.

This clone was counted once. The chain's CDR3 is CASSLDRVRTEAFF. The CDR3 DNA reads as TGTGCCAGCAGCCTGGACAGGGTTAGAACTGAAGCTTTCTTT. The rearrangement links TRBV3-1 (or the pseudogene TRBV3-2) to TRBJ1-1; 8 positions agree with TRBD1. Germline values: CDR1 LGHDT, CDR2 YNNKEL (reference sequence). The CDR3 spans 14 residues. Trimming at V came to 4 bases and at J to 5 bases, leaving 6 bases not matched to a gene.

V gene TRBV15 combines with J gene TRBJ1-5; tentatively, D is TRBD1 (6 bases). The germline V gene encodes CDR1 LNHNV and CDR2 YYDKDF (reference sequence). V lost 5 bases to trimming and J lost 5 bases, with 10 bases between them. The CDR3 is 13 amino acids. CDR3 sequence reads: CATSLDRHQPQHF. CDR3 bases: TGTGCCACCAGCTTGGACAGACATCAGCCCCAGCATTTT.

The CDR3: CASGAGASGETQYF. CDR3 sequence (DNA): TGTGCCAGCGGCGCGGGAGCCTCGGGGGAGACCCAGTACTTC. V and J are TRBV9 and TRBJ2-5; 7 bases line up with TRBD2. Germline-derived CDR1 and CDR2 are SGDLS and YYNGEE. The CDR3 is 14 amino acids. V lost 7 bases to trimming and J lost 5 bases; unmatched junction nucleotides: 11.

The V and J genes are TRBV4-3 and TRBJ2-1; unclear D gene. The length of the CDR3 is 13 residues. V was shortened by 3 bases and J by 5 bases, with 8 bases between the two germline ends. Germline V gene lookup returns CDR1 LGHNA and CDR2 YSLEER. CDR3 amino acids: CASSQAVHNEQFF. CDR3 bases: TGCGCCAGCAGCCAGGCGGTTCACAATGAGCAGTTCTTC.

CDR3 DNA sequence: TGTGCCAGCAGCCGGACAGGGAGAACTGAAGCTTTCTTT. This encodes CASSRTGRTEAFF. The chain couples TRBV14 to TRBJ1-1; 8 nucleotides align to TRBD1. Germline values: CDR1 SGHDN, CDR2 FVKESK. J lost 5 bases, V lost 4 bases, and 3 bases had no gene match. CDR3 length: 13 residues. The full variable domain, in which reference TRBV14 and TRBJ1-1 provide the parts outside the CDR3, is EAGVTQFPSHSVIEKGQTVTLRCDPISGHDNLYWYRRVMGKEIKFLLHFVKESKQDESGMPNNRFLAERTGGTYSTLKVQPAELEDSGVYFCASSRTGRTEAFFGQGTRLTVV.

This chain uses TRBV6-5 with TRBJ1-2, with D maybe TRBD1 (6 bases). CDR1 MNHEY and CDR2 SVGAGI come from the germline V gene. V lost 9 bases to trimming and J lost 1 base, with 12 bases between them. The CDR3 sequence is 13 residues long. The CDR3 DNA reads TGTGCCAGTTCGGACAGCAATAACTATGGCTACACCTTC. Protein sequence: CASSDSNNYGYTF.

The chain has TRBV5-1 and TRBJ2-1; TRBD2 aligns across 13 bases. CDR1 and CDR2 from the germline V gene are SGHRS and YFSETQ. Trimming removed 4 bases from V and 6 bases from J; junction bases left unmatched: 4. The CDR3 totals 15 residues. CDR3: CASSRLAGGTNEQFF. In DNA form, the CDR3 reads TGCGCCAGCAGCCGACTAGCGGGGGGAACCAATGAGCAGTTCTTC.

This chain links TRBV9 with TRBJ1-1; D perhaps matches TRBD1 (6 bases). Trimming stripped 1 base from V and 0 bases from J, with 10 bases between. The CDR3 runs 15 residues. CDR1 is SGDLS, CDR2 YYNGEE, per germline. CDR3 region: CASSVTGFMNTEAFF. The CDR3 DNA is TGTGCCAGCAGCGTAACAGGGTTCATGAACACTGAAGCTTTCTTT.

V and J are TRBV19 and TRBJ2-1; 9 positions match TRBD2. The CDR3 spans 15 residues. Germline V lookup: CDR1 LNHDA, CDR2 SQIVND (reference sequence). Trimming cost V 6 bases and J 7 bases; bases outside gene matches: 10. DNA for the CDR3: TGTGCCAGTAGATTAGCGGGGGAGGCTAGAAATGAGCAGTTCTTC. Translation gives CASRLAGEARNEQFF.

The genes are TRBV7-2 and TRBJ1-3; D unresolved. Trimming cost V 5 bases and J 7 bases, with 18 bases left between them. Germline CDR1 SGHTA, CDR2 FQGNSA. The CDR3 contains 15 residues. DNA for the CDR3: TGTGCCAGCAGCCCTCAAGTCGGAGCCTGGAACACCATATATTTT. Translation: CASSPQVGAWNTIYF.

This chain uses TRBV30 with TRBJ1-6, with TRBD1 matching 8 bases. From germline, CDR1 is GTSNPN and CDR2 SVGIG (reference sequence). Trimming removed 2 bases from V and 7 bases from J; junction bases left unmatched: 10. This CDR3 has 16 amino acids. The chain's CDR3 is CAWSPRGQVHNSPLHF. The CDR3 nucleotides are TGTGCCTGGAGTCCCCGGGGACAGGTCCACAATTCACCCCTCCACTTT.

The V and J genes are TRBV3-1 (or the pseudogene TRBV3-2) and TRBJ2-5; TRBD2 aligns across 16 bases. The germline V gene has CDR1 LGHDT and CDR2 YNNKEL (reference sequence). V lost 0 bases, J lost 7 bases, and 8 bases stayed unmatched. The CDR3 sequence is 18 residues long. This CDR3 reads CASSQEGLAGGQGVTQYF. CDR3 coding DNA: TGTGCCAGCAGCCAAGAGGGACTAGCGGGGGGGCAAGGAGTGACCCAGTACTTC.

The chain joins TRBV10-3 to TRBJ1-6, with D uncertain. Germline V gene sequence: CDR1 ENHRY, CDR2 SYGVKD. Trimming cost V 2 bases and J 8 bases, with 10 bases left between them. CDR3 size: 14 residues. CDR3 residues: CAISEATRDSPLHF. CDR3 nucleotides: TGTGCCATCAGTGAGGCCACCCGGGATTCACCCCTCCACTTT.

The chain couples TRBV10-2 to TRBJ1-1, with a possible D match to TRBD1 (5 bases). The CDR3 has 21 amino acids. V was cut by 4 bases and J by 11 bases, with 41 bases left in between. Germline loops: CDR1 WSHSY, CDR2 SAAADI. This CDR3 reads CASSGPTTGEPGSAVVLSAFF. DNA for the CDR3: TGCGCCAGCAGTGGGCCAACGACGGGGGAGCCGGGCTCTGCCGTCGTGCTATCGGCTTTCTTT.

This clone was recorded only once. DNA of the CDR3: TGCAGCGGGACTAGGATGGTAGACAATGAGCAGTTCTTC. Translating it yields CSGTRMVDNEQFF. This chain links TRBV29-1 with TRBJ2-1; TRBD2 agrees at 7 bases. Trimming at V came to 7 bases and at J to 5 bases, leaving 8 bases not matched to a gene. Germline V CDR1 and CDR2: SQVTM, ANQGSEA. This CDR3 has 13 amino acids.

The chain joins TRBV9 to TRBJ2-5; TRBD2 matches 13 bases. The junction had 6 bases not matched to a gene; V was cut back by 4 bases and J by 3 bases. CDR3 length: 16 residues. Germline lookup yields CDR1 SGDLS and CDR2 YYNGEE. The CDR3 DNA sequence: TGTGCCAGCAGCTCTTTCACTAGCGGGGGGGAAGAGACCCAGTACTTC. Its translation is CASSSFTSGGEETQYF.

The CDR3: CASSNPESSYNSPLHF. The CDR3, as DNA: TGCGCCAGCAGCAATCCTGAGAGCTCCTATAATTCACCCCTCCACTTT. The chain is built from TRBV5-1 and TRBJ1-6, with D uncertain. Germline loops: CDR1 SGHRS, CDR2 YFSETQ. Trimming stripped 4 bases from V and 0 bases from J, with 11 bases between. The CDR3 loop spans 16 amino acids. Complete variable domain (other parts from reference TRBV5-1 and TRBJ1-6): KAGVTQTPRYLIKTRGQQVTLSCSPISGHRSVSWYQQTPGQGLQFLFEYFSETQRNKGNFPGRFSGRQFSNSRSEMNVSTLELGDSALYLCASSNPESSYNSPLHFGNGTRLTVT.